The rows below give T cell receptor beta chains drawn from one sample of a study of blood T cell repertoires in COVID-19. Assay: immunoSEQ multiplex PCR; the TCRdb copy retains only in-frame clones and omits some. This repertoire shows tens of thousands of clones, just under 90% found once; its top ten account for more than 6%. Sequencing input: peripheral blood. The receptors were sampled from a woman between 55 and 75 years old with COVID-19, enrolled during active disease. Each CDR3 is given without its conserved first and last residue. A D gene is named only where the DNA matches it firmly. Part of the rows lack a size; the others show once, few, many or a class for expanded clones.

CDR3,J,size,V,length,D
ASSQVGTGIYNEQF,TRBJ2-1,NA,TRBV3-1/TRBV3-2,14,TRBD1
ATSRDLVYEQY,TRBJ2-7,NA,TRBV15,11,NA
ASRLSGAGANVLT,TRBJ2-6,NA,TRBV7-3,13,NA
ASSAGPQTVTQY,TRBJ2-3,NA,TRBV5-1,12,NA
ASSRKQTGKYDSPLH,TRBJ1-6,NA,TRBV27,15,NA
ASQTGLYEQY,TRBJ2-7,NA,TRBV18,10,TRBD1
SVAGTDTKNIQY,TRBJ2-4,once,TRBV29-1,12,NA
AGRGRRGSPLH,TRBJ1-6,NA,TRBV28,11,NA
ASSPLTGGKNQPQH,TRBJ1-5,NA,TRBV5-8,14,TRBD1
ASSFLAGTYEQY,TRBJ2-7,once,TRBV11-3,12,NA